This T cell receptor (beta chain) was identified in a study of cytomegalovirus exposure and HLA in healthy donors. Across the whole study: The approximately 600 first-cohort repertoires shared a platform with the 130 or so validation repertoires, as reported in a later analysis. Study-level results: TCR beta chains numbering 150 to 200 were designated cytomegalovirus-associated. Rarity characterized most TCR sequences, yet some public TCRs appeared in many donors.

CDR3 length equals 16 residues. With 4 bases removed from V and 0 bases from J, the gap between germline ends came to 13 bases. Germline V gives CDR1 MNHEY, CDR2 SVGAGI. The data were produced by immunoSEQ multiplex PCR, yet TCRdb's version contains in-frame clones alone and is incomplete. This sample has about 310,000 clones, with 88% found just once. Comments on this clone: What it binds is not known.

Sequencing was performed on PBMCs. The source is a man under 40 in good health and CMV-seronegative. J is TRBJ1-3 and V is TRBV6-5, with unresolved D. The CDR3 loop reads CASSLLGLPSGNTIYF. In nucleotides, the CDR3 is TGTGCCAGCAGTTTGTTGGGCCTCCCCTCTGGAAACACCATATATTTT.